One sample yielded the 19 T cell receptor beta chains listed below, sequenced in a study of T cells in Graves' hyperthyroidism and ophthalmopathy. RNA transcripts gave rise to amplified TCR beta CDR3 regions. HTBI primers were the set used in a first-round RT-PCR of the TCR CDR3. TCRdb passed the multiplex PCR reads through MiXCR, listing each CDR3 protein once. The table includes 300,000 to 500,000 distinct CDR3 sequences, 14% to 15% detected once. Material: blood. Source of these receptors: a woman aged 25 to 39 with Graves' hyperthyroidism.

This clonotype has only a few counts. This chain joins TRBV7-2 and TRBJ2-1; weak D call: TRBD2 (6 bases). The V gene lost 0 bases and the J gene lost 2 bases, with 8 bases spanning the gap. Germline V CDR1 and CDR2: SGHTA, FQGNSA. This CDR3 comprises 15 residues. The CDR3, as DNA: TGTGCCAGCAGCTTAGCCGGGAGCACCTACAATGAGCAGTTCTTC. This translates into CASSLAGSTYNEQFF.

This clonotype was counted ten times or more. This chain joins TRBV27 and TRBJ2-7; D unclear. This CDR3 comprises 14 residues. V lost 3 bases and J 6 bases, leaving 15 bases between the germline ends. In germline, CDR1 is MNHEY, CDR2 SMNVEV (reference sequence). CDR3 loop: CASSFTQANAEQYF. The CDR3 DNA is TGTGCCAGCAGTTTTACACAAGCGAATGCCGAGCAGTACTTC.

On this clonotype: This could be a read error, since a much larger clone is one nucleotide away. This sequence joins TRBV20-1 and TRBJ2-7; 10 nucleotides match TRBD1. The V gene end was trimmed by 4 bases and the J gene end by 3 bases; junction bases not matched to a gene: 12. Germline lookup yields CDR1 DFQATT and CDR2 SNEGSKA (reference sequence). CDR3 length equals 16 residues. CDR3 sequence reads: CSATPLSGQGVYEQYF. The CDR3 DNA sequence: TGCAGTGCTACCCCGCTGTCCGGACAGGGGGTCTACGAGCAGTACTTC.

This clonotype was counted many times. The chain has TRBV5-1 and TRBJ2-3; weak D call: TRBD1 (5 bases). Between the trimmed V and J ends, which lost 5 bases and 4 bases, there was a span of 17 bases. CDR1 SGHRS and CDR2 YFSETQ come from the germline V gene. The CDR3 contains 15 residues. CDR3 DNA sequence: TGCGCCAGCAGAAACCTTTTGTCAGGGTCAGATACGCAGTATTTT. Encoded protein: CASRNLLSGSDTQYF.

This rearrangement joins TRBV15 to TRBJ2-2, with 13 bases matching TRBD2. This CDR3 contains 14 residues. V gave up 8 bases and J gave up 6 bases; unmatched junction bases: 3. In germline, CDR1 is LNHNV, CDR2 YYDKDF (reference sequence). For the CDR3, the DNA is TGTGCCACCCAGACTAGCGGGAGGTCCGGGGAGCTGTTTTTT. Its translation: CATQTSGRSGELFF. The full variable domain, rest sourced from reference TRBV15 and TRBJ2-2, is DAMVIQNPRYQVTQFGKPVTLSCSQTLNHNVMYWYQQKSSQAPKLLFHYYDKDFNNEADTPDNFQSRRPNTSFCFLDIRSPGLGDTAMYLCATQTSGRSGELFFGEGSRLTVL.

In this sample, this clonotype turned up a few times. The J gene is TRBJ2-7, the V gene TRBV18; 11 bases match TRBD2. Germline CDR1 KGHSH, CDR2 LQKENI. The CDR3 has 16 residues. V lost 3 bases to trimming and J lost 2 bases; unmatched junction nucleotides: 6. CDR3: CASSPPTSGNPYEQYF. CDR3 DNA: TGTGCCAGCTCACCCCCGACTAGCGGGAACCCCTACGAGCAGTACTTC. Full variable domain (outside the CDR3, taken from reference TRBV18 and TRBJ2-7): NAGVMQNPRHLVRRRGQEARLRCSPMKGHSHVYWYRQLPEEGLKFMVYLQKENIIDESGMPKERFSAEFPKEGPSILRIQQVVRGDSAAYFCASSPPTSGNPYEQYFGPGTRLTVT.

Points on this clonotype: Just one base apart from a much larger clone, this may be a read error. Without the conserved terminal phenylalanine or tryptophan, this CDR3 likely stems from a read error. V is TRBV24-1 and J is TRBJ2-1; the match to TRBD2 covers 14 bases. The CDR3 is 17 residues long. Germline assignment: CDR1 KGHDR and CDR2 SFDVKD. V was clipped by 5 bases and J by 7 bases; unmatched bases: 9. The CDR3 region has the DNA TGTGCCACCAGTGCCTCGACTAGCGGGAGGGCCGGGAATGAGCAGTTCCTC. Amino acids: CATSASTSGRAGNEQFL.

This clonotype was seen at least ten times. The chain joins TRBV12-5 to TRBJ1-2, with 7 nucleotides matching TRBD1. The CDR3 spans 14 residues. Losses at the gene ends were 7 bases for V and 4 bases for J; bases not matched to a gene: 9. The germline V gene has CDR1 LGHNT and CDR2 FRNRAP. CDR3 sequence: CASEHGTVGYGYTF. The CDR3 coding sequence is TGTGCTAGTGAACACGGGACAGTAGGCTATGGCTACACCTTC.

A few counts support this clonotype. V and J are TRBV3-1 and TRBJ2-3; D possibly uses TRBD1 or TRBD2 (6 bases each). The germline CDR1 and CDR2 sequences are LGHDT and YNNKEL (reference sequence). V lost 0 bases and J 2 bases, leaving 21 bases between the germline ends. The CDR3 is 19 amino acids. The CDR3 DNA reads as TGTGCCAGCAGCCAAGATCTCGGAGGGAAAGGGGGGCCCACAGATACGCAGTATTTT. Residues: CASSQDLGGKGGPTDTQYF.

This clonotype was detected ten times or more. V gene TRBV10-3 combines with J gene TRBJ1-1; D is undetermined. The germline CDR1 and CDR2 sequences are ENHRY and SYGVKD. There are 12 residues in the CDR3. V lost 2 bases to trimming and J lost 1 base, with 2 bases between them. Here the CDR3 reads CAISEANTEAFF. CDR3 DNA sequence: TGTGCCATCAGTGAGGCGAACACTGAAGCTTTCTTT.

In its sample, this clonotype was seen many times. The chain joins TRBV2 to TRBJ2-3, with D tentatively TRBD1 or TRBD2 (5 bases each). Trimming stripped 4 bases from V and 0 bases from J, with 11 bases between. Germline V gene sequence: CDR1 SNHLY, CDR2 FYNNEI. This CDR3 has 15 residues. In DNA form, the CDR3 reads TGTGCCAGCAGTGTATCGGGGCTCAGCACAGATACGCAGTATTTT. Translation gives CASSVSGLSTDTQYF.

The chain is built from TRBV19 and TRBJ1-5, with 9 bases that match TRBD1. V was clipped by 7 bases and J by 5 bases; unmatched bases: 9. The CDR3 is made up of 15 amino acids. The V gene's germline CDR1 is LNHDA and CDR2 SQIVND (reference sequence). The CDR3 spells CASKPGQGTYQPQHF. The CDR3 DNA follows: TGTGCCAGTAAACCCGGACAGGGGACGTATCAGCCCCAGCATTTT.

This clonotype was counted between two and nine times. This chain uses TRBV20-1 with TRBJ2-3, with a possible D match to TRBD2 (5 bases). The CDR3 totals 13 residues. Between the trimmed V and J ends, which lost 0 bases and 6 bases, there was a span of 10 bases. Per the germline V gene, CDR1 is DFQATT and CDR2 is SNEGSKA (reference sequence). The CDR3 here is CSAREVTGDTQYF. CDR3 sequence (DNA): TGCAGTGCTAGAGAAGTGACGGGGGATACGCAGTATTTT.

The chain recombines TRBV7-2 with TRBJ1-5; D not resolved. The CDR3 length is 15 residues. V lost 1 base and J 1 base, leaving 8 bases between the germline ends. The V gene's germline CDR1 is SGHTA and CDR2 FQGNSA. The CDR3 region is CASSLGGKSNQPQHF. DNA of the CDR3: TGTGCCAGCAGCTTAGGGGGTAAAAGCAATCAGCCCCAGCATTTT.

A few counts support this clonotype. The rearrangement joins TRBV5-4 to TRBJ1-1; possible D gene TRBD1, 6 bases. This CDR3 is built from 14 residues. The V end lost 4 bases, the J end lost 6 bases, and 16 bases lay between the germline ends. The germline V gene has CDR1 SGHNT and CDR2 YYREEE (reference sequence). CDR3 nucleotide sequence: TGTGCCAGCAGCCCGCGGGGGGGCATCCCTGAAGCTTTCTTT. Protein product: CASSPRGGIPEAFF.

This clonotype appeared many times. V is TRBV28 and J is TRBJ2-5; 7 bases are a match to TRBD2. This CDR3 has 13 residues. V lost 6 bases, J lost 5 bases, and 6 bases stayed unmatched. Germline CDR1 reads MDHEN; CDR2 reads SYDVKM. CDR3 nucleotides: TGTGCCAGCAGAAGCGGGGCTTGGGAGACCCAGTACTTC. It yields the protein CASRSGAWETQYF.

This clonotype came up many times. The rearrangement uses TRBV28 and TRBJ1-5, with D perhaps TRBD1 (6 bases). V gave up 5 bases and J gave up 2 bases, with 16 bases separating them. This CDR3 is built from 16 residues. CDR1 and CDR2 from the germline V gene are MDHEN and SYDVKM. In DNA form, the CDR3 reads TGTGCCAGCAGTATTCCAGGGGCTAAAGGCAATCAGCCCCAGCATTTT. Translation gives CASSIPGAKGNQPQHF. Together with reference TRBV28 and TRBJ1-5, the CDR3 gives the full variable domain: DVKVTQSSRYLVKRTGEKVFLECVQDMDHENMFWYRQDPGLGLRLIYFSYDVKMKEKGDIPEGYSVSREKKERFSLILESASTNQTSMYLCASSIPGAKGNQPQHFGDGTRLSIL.

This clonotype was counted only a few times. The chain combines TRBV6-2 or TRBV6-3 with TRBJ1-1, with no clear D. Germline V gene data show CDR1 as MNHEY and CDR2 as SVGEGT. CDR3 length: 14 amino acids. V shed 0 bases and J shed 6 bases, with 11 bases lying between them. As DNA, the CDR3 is TGTGCCAGCAGTTACTCTGGGAGAAATGCTGAAGCTTTCTTT. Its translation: CASSYSGRNAEAFF.

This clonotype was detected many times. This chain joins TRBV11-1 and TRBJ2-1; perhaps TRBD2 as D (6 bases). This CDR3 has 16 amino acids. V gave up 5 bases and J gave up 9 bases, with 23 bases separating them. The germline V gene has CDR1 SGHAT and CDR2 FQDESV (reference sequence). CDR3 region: CASSPSVTSLPSEQFF. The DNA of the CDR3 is TGTGCCAGCAGCCCTTCCGTAACTAGCTTGCCGTCTGAGCAGTTCTTC.